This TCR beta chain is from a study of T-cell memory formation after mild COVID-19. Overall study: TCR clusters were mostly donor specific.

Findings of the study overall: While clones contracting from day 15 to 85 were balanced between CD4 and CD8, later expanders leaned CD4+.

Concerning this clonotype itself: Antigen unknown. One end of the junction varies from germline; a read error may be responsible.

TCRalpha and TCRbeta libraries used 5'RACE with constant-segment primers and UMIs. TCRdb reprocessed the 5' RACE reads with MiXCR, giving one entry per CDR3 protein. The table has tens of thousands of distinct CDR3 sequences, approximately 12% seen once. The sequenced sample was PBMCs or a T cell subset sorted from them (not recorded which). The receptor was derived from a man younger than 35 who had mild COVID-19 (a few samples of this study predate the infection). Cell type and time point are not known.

The CDR3 nucleotides read TGTGCCAGCAGTTACTGGGACAGCAGTCAGCCCCAGCATTTT. This encodes CASSYWDSSQPQHF. The chain is built from TRBV6-2 or TRBV6-3 and TRBJ1-5, with 7 nucleotides matching TRBD1. The germline CDR1 and CDR2 sequences are MNHEY and SVGEGT. This CDR3 spans 14 amino acids.